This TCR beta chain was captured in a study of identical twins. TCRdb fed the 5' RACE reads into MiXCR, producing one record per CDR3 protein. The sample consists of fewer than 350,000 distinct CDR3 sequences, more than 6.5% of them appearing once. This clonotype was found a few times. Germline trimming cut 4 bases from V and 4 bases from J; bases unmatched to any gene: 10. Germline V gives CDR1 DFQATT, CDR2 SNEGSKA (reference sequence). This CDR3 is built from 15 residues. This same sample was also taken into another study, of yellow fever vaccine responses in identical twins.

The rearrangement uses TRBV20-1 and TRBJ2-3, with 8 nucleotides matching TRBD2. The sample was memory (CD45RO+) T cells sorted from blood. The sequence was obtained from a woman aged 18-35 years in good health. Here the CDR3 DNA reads TGCAGTGCTATAGGGTGGGGCGGGGGGTCAGATACGCAGTATTTT. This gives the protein CSAIGWGGGSDTQYF.